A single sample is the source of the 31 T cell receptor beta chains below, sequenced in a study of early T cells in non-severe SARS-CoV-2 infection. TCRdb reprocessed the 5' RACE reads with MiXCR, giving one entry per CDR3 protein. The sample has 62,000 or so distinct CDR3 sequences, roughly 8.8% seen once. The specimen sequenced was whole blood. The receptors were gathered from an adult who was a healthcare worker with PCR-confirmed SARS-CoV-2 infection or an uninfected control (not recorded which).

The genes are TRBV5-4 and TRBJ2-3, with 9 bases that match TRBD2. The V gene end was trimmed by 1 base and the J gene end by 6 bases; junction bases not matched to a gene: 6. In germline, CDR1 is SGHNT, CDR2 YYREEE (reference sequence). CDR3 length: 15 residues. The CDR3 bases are TGTGCCAGCAGCTTGACTGGCGGGGGGGCTGATACGCAGTATTTT. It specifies CASSLTGGGADTQYF.

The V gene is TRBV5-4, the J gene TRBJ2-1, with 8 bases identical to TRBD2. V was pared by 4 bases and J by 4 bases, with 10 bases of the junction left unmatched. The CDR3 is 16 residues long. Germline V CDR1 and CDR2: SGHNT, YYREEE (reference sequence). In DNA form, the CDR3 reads TGTGCCAGCAGCCCGTCGGCGGGAGGATTGTACAATGAGCAGTTCTTC. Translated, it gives CASSPSAGGLYNEQFF.

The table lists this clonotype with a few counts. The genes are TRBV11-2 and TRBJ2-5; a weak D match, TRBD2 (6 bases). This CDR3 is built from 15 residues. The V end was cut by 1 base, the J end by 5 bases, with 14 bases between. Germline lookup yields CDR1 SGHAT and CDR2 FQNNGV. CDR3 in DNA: TGTGCCAGCAGCTTAGTCCGCGGGGCGGGGGAGACCCAGTACTTC. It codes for CASSLVRGAGETQYF.

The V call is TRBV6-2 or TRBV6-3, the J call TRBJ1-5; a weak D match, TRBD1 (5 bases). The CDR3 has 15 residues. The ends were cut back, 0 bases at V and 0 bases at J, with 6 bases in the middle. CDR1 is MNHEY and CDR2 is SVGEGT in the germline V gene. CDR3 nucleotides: TGTGCCAGCAGTTACTCGGGGCATAGCAATCAGCCCCAGCATTTT. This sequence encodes CASSYSGHSNQPQHF.

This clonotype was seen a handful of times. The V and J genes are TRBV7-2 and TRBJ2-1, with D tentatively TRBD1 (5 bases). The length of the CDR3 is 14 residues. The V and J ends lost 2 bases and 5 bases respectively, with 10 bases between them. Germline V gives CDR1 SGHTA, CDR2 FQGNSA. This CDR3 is CASSLIPGNNEQFF. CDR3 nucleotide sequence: TGTGCCAGCAGCTTAATTCCAGGGAACAATGAGCAGTTCTTC.

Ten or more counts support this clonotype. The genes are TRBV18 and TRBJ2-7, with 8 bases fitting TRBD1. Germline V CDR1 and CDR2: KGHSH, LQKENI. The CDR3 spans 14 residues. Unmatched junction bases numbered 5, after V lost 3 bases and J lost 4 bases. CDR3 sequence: CASSPAGGQYEQYV. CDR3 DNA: TGTGCCAGCTCACCGGCAGGGGGCCAATACGAGCAGTACGTC.

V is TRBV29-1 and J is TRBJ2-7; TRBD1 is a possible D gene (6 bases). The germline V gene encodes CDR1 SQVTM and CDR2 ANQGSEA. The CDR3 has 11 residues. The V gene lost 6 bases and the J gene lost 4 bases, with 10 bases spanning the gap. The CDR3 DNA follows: TGCAGCGTCGCACAGGGTTACGAGCAGTACGTC. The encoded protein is CSVAQGYEQYV.

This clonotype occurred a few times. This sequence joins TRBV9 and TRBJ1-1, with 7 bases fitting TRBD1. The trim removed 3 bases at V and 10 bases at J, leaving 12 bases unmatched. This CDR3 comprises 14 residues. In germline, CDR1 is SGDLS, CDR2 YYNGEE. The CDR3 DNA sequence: TGTGCCAGCAGCGCAACAGGGGAGGCAAAAGCAGCTTTCTTT. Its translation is CASSATGEAKAAFF.

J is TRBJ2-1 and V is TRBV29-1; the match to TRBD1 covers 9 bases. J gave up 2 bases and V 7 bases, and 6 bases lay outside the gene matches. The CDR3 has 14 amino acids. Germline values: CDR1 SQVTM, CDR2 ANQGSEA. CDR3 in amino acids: CSGGQGITYNEQFF. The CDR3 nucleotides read TGCAGCGGGGGACAGGGAATAACCTACAATGAGCAGTTCTTC.

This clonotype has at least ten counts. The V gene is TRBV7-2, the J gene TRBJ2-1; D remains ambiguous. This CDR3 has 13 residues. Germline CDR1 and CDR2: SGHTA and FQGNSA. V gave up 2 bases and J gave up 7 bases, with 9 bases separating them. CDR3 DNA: TGTGCCAGCAGCTTACAATCATATAATGAGCAGTTCTTC. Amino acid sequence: CASSLQSYNEQFF.

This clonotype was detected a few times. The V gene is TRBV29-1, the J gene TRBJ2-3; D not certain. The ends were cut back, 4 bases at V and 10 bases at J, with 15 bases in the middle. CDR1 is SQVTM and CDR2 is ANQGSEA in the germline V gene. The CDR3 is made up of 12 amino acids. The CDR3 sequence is CSVVTDLKPQYF. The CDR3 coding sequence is TGCAGCGTTGTAACAGATCTCAAACCGCAGTATTTT.

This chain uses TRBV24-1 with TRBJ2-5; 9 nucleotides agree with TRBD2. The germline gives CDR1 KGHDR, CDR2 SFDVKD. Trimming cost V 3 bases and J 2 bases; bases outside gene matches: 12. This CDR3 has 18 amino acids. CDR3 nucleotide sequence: TGTGCCACCAGTGATACTAAAACAGCGGGGGGCTCGCAAGAGACCCAGTACTTC. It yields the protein CATSDTKTAGGSQETQYF.

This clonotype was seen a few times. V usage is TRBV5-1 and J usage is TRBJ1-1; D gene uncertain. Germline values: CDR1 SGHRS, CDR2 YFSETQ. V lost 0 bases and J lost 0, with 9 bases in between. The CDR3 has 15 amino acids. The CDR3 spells CASSLGGFLNTEAFF. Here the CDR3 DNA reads TGCGCCAGCAGCTTGGGAGGCTTCCTGAACACTGAAGCTTTCTTT.

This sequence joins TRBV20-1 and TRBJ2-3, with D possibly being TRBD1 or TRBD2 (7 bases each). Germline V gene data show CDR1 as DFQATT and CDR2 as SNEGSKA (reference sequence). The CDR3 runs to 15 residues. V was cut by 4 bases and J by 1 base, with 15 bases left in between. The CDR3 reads CSANSGGAGTDTQYF. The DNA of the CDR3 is TGCAGTGCTAACTCAGGGGGGGCGGGCACAGATACGCAGTATTTT.

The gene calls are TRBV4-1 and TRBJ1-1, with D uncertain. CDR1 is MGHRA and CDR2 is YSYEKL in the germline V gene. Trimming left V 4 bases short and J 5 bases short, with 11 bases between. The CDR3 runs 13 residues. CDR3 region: CASSRELGTEAFF. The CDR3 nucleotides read TGCGCCAGCAGCCGAGAACTGGGTACTGAAGCTTTCTTT.

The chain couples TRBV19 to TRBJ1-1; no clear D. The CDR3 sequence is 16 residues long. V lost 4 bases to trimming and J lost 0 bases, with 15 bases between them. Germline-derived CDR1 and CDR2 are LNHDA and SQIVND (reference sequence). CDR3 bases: TGTGCCAGTAGTACCCGTGGTAGTACAATGAACACTGAAGCTTTCTTT. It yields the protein CASSTRGSTMNTEAFF.

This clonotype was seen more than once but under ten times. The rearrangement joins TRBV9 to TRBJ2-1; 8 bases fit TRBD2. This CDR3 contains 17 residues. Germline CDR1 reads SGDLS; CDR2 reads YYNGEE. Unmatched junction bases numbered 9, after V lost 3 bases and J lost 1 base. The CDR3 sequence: CASSAHRGGTSYNEQFF. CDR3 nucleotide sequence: TGTGCCAGCAGCGCCCATCGCGGGGGGACGTCCTACAATGAGCAGTTCTTC.

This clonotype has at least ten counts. CDR3 sequence reads: CASSPRGVSTDTQYF. The CDR3, as DNA: TGTGCCAGCAGCCCCCGGGGGGTTAGCACAGATACGCAGTATTTT. This chain links TRBV7-9 with TRBJ2-3; TRBD2 agrees at 7 bases. This CDR3 has 15 amino acids. Germline V gene data show CDR1 as SEHNR and CDR2 as FQNEAQ (reference sequence). V shed 5 bases and J 0 bases; nucleotides not matched to a gene: 5.

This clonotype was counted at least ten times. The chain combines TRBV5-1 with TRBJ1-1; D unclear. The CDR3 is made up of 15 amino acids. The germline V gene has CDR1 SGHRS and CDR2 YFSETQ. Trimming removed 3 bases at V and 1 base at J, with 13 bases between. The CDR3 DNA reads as TGCGCCAGCAGCTCCGTGATTGCGGGGAACACTGAAGCTTTCTTT. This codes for CASSSVIAGNTEAFF.

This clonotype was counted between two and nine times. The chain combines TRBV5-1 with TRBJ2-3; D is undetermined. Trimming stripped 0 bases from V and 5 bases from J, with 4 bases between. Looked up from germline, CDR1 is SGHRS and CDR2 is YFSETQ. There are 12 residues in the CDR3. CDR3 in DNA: TGCGCCAGCAGCTTGGAGGGAGATACGCAGTATTTT. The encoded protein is CASSLEGDTQYF.

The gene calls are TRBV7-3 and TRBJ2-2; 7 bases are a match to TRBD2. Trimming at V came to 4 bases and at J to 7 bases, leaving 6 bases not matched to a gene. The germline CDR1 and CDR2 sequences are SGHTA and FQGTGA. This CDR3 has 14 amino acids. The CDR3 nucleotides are TGTGCCAGCAGCTCCAACGGGGGGATCGGGGAGCTGTTTTTT. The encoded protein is CASSSNGGIGELFF.

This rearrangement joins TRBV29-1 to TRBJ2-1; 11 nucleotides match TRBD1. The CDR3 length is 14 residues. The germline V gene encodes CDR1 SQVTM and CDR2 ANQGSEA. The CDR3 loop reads CTTTVGTGGSEQFF. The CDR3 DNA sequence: TGCACCACCACCGTAGGGACAGGGGGTAGTGAGCAGTTCTTC.

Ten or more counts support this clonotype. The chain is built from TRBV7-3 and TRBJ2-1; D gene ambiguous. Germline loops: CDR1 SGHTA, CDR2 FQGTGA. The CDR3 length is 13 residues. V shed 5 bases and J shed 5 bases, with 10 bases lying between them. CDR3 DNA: TGTGCCAGCAGCCCCTCATTAGACAATGAGCAGTTCTTC. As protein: CASSPSLDNEQFF. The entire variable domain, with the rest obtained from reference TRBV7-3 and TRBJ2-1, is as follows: GAGVSQTPSNKVTEKGKYVELRCDPISGHTALYWYRQSLGQGPEFLIYFQGTGAADDSGLPNDRFFAVRPEGSVSTLKIQRTERGDSAVYLCASSPSLDNEQFFGPGTRLTVL.

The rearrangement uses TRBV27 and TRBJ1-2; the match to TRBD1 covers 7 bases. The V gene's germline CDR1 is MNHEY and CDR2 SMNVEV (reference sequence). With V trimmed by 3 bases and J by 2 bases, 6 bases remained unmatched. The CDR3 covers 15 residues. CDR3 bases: TGTGCCAGCAGTTTCCGGCTAGGGGGCAACTATGGCTACACCTTC. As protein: CASSFRLGGNYGYTF.

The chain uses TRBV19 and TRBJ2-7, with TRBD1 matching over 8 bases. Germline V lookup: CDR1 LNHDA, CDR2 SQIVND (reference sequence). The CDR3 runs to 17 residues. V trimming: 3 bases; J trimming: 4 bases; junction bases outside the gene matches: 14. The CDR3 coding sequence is TGTGCCAGTAGTATGGGGCAGGACAGGGAGGATCTTTACGAGCAGTACGTC. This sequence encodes CASSMGQDREDLYEQYV.

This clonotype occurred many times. CDR3 nucleotides: TGTGCCAGCAGTGAAGCGCTTCCGACAGTCTACGAGCAGTACGTC. It translates to CASSEALPTVYEQYV. This sequence joins TRBV6-1 and TRBJ2-7; possibly TRBD1 for D (5 bases). The V end was cut by 0 bases, the J end by 3 bases, with 12 bases between. The CDR3 is made up of 15 amino acids. Germline loops: CDR1 MNHNS, CDR2 SASEGT.

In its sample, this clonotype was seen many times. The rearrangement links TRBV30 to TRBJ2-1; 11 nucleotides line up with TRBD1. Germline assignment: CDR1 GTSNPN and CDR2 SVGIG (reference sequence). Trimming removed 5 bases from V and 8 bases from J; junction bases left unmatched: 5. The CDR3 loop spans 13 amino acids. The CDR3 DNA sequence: TGTGCCTGGGGACAGGGGGCCCCCGATGAGCAGTTCTTC. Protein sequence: CAWGQGAPDEQFF.

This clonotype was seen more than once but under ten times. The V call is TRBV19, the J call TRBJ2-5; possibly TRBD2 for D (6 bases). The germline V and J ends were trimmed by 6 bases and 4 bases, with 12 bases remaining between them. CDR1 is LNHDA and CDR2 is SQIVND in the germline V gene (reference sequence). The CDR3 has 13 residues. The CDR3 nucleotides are TGTGCCAGTAGGGACTATCAAGGAGAGACCCAGTACTTC. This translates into CASRDYQGETQYF.

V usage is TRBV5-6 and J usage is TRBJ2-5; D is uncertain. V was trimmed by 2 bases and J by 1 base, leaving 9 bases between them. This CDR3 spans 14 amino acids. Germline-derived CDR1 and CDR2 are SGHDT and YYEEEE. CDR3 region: CASSFPTRQETQYF. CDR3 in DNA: TGTGCCAGCAGCTTCCCGACCCGCCAAGAGACCCAGTACTTC.

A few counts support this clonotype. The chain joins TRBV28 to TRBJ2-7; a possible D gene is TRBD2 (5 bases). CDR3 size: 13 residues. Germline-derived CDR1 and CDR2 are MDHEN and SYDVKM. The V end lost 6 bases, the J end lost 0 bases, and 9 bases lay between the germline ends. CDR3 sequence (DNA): TGTGCCAGCAGGGGGAGCATCTCCTACGAGCAGTACGTC. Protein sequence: CASRGSISYEQYV.

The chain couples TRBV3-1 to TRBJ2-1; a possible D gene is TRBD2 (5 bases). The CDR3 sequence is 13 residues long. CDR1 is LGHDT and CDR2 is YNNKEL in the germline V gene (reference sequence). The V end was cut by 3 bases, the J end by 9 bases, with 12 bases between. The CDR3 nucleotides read TGTGCCAGCAGCCACGCAGCTAGCATTGAGCAGTTCTTC. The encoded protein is CASSHAASIEQFF.